Listed here are 24 T cell receptor beta chains from one sample, sequenced in a study of T cell responses to AZD1222 COVID-19 vaccine. The assay was immunoSEQ multiplex PCR, and TCRdb's table has in-frame clones only and misses some. The data contain around 180,000 clones, approximately 94% of them seen just once; the ten biggest clones take up about 9%. Sequencing used peripheral blood, obtained on day 0 of AZD1222 vaccination. The receptors come from an adult in good health.

CDR3 loop: CAVGGAGGEGTGELFF. The CDR3 coding sequence is TGTGCCGTCGGGGGAGCGGGAGGGGAAGGCACCGGGGAGCTGTTTTTT. The chain uses TRBV24-1 and TRBJ2-2; 10 positions agree with TRBD2. The CDR3 spans 16 residues. CDR1 is KGHDR, CDR2 SFDVKD, per germline. V was pared by 12 bases and J by 4 bases, with 13 bases of the junction left unmatched.

The genes are TRBV6-5 and TRBJ1-1; possibly TRBD1 for D (6 bases). Deletions cut 4 bases from V and 1 base from J, with 10 bases between. The germline V gene has CDR1 MNHEY and CDR2 SVGAGI. The CDR3 totals 14 residues. CDR3 residues: CASSSHRANTEAFF. The CDR3 DNA is TGTGCCAGCAGTTCCCACAGGGCGAACACTGAAGCTTTCTTT.

This chain connects TRBV18 to TRBJ1-4; D is ambiguous. The germline V gene has CDR1 KGHSH and CDR2 LQKENI. The ends were cut back, 4 bases at V and 5 bases at J, with 8 bases in the middle. The CDR3 is 13 residues long. Here the CDR3 DNA reads TGTGCCAGCTCACGAGGTACGAATGAAAAACTGTTTTTT. This encodes CASSRGTNEKLFF.

V and J are TRBV10-1 and TRBJ2-7; unclear D gene. The CDR3 is 13 residues long. Germline V CDR1 and CDR2: WNHNN, SYGVQD (reference sequence). V shed 4 bases and J shed 3 bases, with 10 bases lying between them. CDR3 residues: CASSGIFGYEQYF. The CDR3 bases are TGCGCCAGCAGTGGAATATTTGGCTACGAGCAGTACTTC.

The V call is TRBV24-1, the J call TRBJ2-2; 13 nucleotides align to TRBD2. CDR1 and CDR2 (germline): KGHDR, SFDVKD. The CDR3 consists of 15 residues. The V segment lost 7 bases and the J segment 4 bases; nucleotides outside the gene matches: 2. The CDR3 loop is CATRGTSGITGELFF. The DNA for the CDR3 is TGTGCCACCAGGGGGACTAGCGGGATCACCGGGGAGCTGTTTTTT.

The DNA for the CDR3 is TGTGCCAGCAGTGGCAAAGGGATAAGGCCCACCGGGGAGCTGTTTTTT. Translation gives CASSGKGIRPTGELFF. This chain joins TRBV2 and TRBJ2-2, with D uncertain. Trimming cost V 4 bases and J 4 bases, with 16 bases left between them. The germline V gene encodes CDR1 SNHLY and CDR2 FYNNEI. This CDR3 has 16 amino acids.

The chain joins TRBV19 to TRBJ2-7; D might be TRBD1 or TRBD2, each matching 5 bases. CDR1 is LNHDA, CDR2 SQIVND, per germline (reference sequence). V was pared by 1 base and J by 0 bases, with 10 bases between. The CDR3 is 15 residues long. The CDR3 DNA reads TGTGCCAGTAGTATAGGGGGGATCGGCTCCTACGAGCAGTACTTC. Protein sequence: CASSIGGIGSYEQYF.

This clone was counted once. The chain carries TRBV7-2 and TRBJ1-2; 8 bases map to TRBD1. The germline CDR1 and CDR2 sequences are SGHTA and FQGNSA. V lost 1 base and J lost 6; bases outside the gene matches: 7. The CDR3 runs 15 residues. The CDR3 reads CASSLVAGGRNGYTF. The CDR3 nucleotides read TGTGCCAGCAGCTTAGTCGCAGGGGGCCGGAATGGCTACACCTTC.

The chain couples TRBV5-1 to TRBJ2-7, with no clear D. This CDR3 has 16 residues. Germline V gene data show CDR1 as SGHRS and CDR2 as YFSETQ. The V gene lost 4 bases and the J gene lost 3 bases, with 20 bases spanning the gap. Written as DNA, the CDR3 is TGCGCCAGCAGCCGTGAACTGACGGGTCCTAACTACGAGCAGTACTTC. Translated, it gives CASSRELTGPNYEQYF.

V and J are TRBV28 and TRBJ2-3; maybe TRBD2 (6 bases). CDR1 is MDHEN and CDR2 is SYDVKM in the germline V gene. The CDR3 consists of 15 residues. Trimming stripped 1 base from V and 4 bases from J, with 12 bases between. CDR3 loop: CASSLFRGSPDTQYF. The CDR3 DNA reads TGTGCCAGCAGTTTATTTCGGGGGAGCCCAGATACGCAGTATTTT.

The chain carries TRBV30 and TRBJ1-2; D is perhaps TRBD1 (5 bases). This CDR3 comprises 12 residues. With 0 bases removed from V and 3 bases from J, the gap between germline ends came to 5 bases. Germline V gives CDR1 GTSNPN, CDR2 SVGIG (reference sequence). This CDR3 is CAWSVQDYGYTF. The CDR3, as DNA: TGTGCCTGGAGTGTACAGGACTATGGCTACACCTTC. Variable domain in full (rest from reference TRBV30 and TRBJ1-2): SQTIHQWPATLVQPVGSPLSLECTVEGTSNPNLYWYRQAAGRGLQLLFYSVGIGQISSEVPQNLSASRPQDRQFILSSKKLLLSDSGFYLCAWSVQDYGYTFGSGTRLTVV.

V is TRBV7-6 and J is TRBJ2-2; 13 bases match TRBD2. This CDR3 spans 16 amino acids. J lost 3 bases, V lost 5 bases, and 3 bases had no gene match. The germline V gene encodes CDR1 SGHVS and CDR2 FNYEAQ. The CDR3 DNA is TGTGCCAGCAGCCTGGGACTAGCGGGGTACACCGGGGAGCTGTTTTTT. This translates into CASSLGLAGYTGELFF.

The chain employs TRBV27 and TRBJ2-3; no clear D. The germline gives CDR1 MNHEY, CDR2 SMNVEV (reference sequence). This CDR3 is 12 amino acids long. The V gene lost 6 bases and the J gene lost 1 base, with 5 bases spanning the gap. CDR3 loop: CASSHRTDTQYF. DNA for the CDR3: TGTGCCAGCAGCCACCGCACAGATACGCAGTATTTT.

CDR3: CASSLRLTGTTADTQYF. CDR3 bases: TGTGCCAGCAGCCTCAGATTGACCGGGACTACCGCAGATACGCAGTATTTT. V usage is TRBV5-6 and J usage is TRBJ2-3; 7 nucleotides align to TRBD2. This CDR3 comprises 17 residues. CDR1 and CDR2 from the germline V gene are SGHDT and YYEEEE. Germline trimming cut 4 bases from V and 4 bases from J; bases unmatched to any gene: 15.

The V and J genes are TRBV5-6 and TRBJ2-7, with D perhaps matching TRBD1 (6 bases). Germline V gene lookup returns CDR1 SGHDT and CDR2 YYEEEE. Trimming stripped 0 bases from V and 3 bases from J, with 10 bases between. This CDR3 region has 14 residues. The CDR3 here is CASSLVTGGYEQYF. Written as DNA, the CDR3 is TGTGCCAGCAGCTTGGTGACAGGAGGCTACGAGCAGTACTTC.

V usage is TRBV28 and J usage is TRBJ1-2; D not certain. The length of the CDR3 is 12 residues. V lost 3 bases to trimming and J lost 6 bases, with 8 bases between them. The germline gives CDR1 MDHEN, CDR2 SYDVKM. CDR3 bases: TGTGCCAGCAGTTTTTCCAGCCATGGCTACACCTTC. Translating it yields CASSFSSHGYTF.

The chain is built from TRBV5-1 and TRBJ2-7, with D possibly matching TRBD2 (6 bases). Germline CDR1 SGHRS, CDR2 YFSETQ. Deletions cut 1 base from V and 3 bases from J, with 11 bases between. The CDR3 consists of 14 residues. CDR3 region: CASSLSQGGYEQYF. Written as DNA, the CDR3 is TGCGCCAGCAGCTTGTCTCAGGGAGGCTACGAGCAGTACTTC.

CDR3 amino acids: CASSPPAGGGETQYF. The CDR3 coding sequence is TGTGCCAGCAGCCCCCCAGCGGGAGGAGGGGAGACCCAGTACTTC. The rearrangement uses TRBV9 and TRBJ2-5; 9 positions match TRBD2. J lost 5 bases, V lost 4 bases, and 9 bases had no gene match. The length of the CDR3 is 15 residues. The V gene's germline CDR1 is SGDLS and CDR2 YYNGEE.

The CDR3 reads CASSPPGPKMNTEAFF. The CDR3 region has the DNA TGTGCCAGCAGCCCCCCTGGCCCCAAGATGAACACTGAAGCTTTCTTT. V usage is TRBV13 and J usage is TRBJ1-1; the D is unclear. This CDR3 is 16 amino acids long. CDR1 is PRHDT, CDR2 FYEKMQ, per germline (reference sequence). V shed 5 bases and J shed 0 bases, with 16 bases lying between them.

V gene TRBV28 combines with J gene TRBJ2-1, with 9 bases lining up with TRBD2. The germline CDR1 and CDR2 sequences are MDHEN and SYDVKM. CDR3 length: 15 residues. The junction had 11 bases not matched to a gene; V was cut back by 6 bases and J by 8 bases. In nucleotides, the CDR3 is TGTGCCAGCAGCATCTTAGCGGGAGCTTCCGATGAGCAGTTCTTC. Its translation: CASSILAGASDEQFF.

The chain's CDR3 is CASTILGISPLHF. The CDR3 coding sequence is TGTGCCAGCACAATACTGGGGATTTCACCCCTCCACTTT. The V and J genes are TRBV6-6 and TRBJ1-6; unclear D gene. V lost 7 bases and J 9 bases, leaving 13 bases between the germline ends. Germline V lookup: CDR1 MNHNY, CDR2 SVGAGI (reference sequence). The CDR3 sequence is 13 residues long.

DNA for the CDR3: TGTGCCAGCAGCTTTTATGGAGGGAGGAGCAATCAGCCCCAGCATTTT. This sequence encodes CASSFYGGRSNQPQHF. This sequence joins TRBV12-1 and TRBJ1-5. TRBV12-1 corresponds to a pseudogene. The CDR3 loop spans 16 amino acids.

This sequence joins TRBV11-1 and TRBJ2-7, with 9 bases aligning to TRBD2. This CDR3 is 13 amino acids long. V trimming: 6 bases; J trimming: 6 bases; junction bases outside the gene matches: 6. Germline values: CDR1 SGHAT, CDR2 FQDESV (reference sequence). The CDR3: CASRTSGLGEQYF. CDR3 nucleotide sequence: TGTGCCAGCAGGACTAGCGGCCTGGGCGAGCAGTACTTC.

This clone appeared a single time. This chain joins TRBV20-1 and TRBJ1-1, with 7 positions matching TRBD1. This CDR3 spans 15 amino acids. With 3 bases clipped from V and 4 bases from J, the junction kept 11 bases outside the gene matches. CDR1 and CDR2 from the germline V gene are DFQATT and SNEGSKA (reference sequence). CDR3 protein: CSASGGGGVGTEAFF. The CDR3 DNA follows: TGCAGTGCTAGTGGAGGGGGCGGGGTGGGCACTGAAGCTTTCTTT.